This T cell receptor beta chain was recorded in a study of blood T cell repertoires in COVID-19. The overall study: Specimens from acute and convalescent COVID-19 originated in the United States, Italy and Spain.

Study processing details: Estimates of nucleated cell counts were drawn from the amplification of reference gene primers. The data were produced by immunoSEQ multiplex PCR, yet TCRdb's version contains in-frame clones alone and is incomplete. Clone size and the V and J calls come from that table; the DNA yielded D and trimming. The sample has roughly 200,000 clones, 65% to 85% seen once; the top ten hold over 0.95%. CDR1 and CDR2 from the germline V gene are SQVTM and ANQGSEA. This CDR3 region has 12 residues. V lost 4 bases to trimming and J lost 4 bases, with 8 bases between them. This clone turned up a few times. Patients from Seattle were sampled longitudinally, starting during active infection.

The clonotype comes from a woman in her 30s with COVID-19, enrolled during active disease. V and J are TRBV29-1 and TRBJ1-3; tentatively, D is TRBD1 (6 bases). Specimen: peripheral blood. This chain's CDR3 is CSVVTGGNTIYF. CDR3 DNA: TGCAGCGTTGTAACAGGGGGAAACACCATATATTTT. Filled out from reference TRBV29-1 and TRBJ1-3, the complete variable domain reads SAVISQKPSRDICQRGTSLTIQCQVDSQVTMMFWYRQQPGQSLTLIATANQGSEATYESGFVIDKFPISRPNLTFSTLTVSNMSPEDSSIYLCSVVTGGNTIYFGEGSWLTVV.